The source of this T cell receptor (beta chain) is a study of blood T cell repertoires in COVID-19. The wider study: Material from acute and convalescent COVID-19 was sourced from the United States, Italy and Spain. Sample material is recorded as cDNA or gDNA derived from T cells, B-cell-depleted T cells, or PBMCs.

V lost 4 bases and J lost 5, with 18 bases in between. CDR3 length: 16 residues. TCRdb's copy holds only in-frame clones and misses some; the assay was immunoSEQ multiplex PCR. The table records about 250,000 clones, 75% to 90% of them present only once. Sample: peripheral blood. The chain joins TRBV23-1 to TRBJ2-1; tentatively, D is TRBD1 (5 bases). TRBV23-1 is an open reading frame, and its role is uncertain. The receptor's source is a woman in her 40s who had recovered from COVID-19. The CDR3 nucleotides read TGCGCCAGCAGTCCCCCTGGACACCTCGAAGACAATGAGCAGTTCTTC. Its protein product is CASSPPGHLEDNEQFF.